Following are 10 T cell receptor beta chains from one sample sequenced in a study of blood T cell repertoires in COVID-19. The method was immunoSEQ multiplex PCR; TCRdb's version includes in-frame clones alone and lacks a portion of them. The sample contains 270,000 or so clones, approximately 91% of which appear only once. The source material was PBMCs or T cells enriched from blood (not recorded which). The source of these receptors is a woman between 35 and 50 years old with acute COVID-19.

V is TRBV7-9 and J is TRBJ2-1, with 7 bases identical to TRBD2. With V trimmed by 1 base and J by 6 bases, 6 bases remained unmatched. CDR1 is SEHNR, CDR2 FQNEAQ, per germline (reference sequence). CDR3 length: 15 residues. In DNA, the CDR3 is TGTGCCAGCAGCTTAGGGGCGGGAGAGGTCAATGAGCAGTTCTTC. Translated, it gives CASSLGAGEVNEQFF.

In regard to this clone: Other DNA sequences in this sample translate to the same CDR3. The V call is TRBV5-1, the J call TRBJ2-7; TRBD1 matches at 7 bases. The germline V gene encodes CDR1 SGHRS and CDR2 YFSETQ. V trimming: 0 bases; J trimming: 0 bases; junction bases outside the gene matches: 3. The CDR3 totals 15 residues. The CDR3 loop is CASSLAPGGSYEQYF. CDR3 DNA: TGCGCCAGCAGCTTGGCCCCAGGGGGCTCCTACGAGCAGTACTTC.

The V call is TRBV19, the J call TRBJ2-7; D is possibly TRBD2 (5 bases). Trimming removed 5 bases from V and 7 bases from J, with 12 bases in between. CDR1 and CDR2 from the germline V gene are LNHDA and SQIVND (reference sequence). The length of the CDR3 is 12 residues. CDR3 nucleotide sequence: TGTGCCAGTAGTCCTAGCTGGGGTGAGCAGTACTTC. Translation: CASSPSWGEQYF.

The chain has TRBV7-2 and TRBJ1-1; 10 bases agree with TRBD1. Per germline, CDR1 SGHTA and CDR2 FQGNSA. V shed 5 bases and J 5 bases; nucleotides not matched to a gene: 5. The CDR3 covers 14 residues. CDR3: CASSGGQGGTEAFF. CDR3 DNA: TGTGCCAGCAGCGGAGGACAGGGGGGGACTGAAGCTTTCTTT.

The chain combines TRBV9 with TRBJ2-1; D unresolved. Germline lookup yields CDR1 SGDLS and CDR2 YYNGEE. The CDR3 runs 13 residues. Trimming removed 4 bases at V and 3 bases at J, with 8 bases between. The CDR3 loop is CASSPRLYNEQFF. In nucleotides, the CDR3 is TGTGCCAGCAGCCCCAGACTCTACAATGAGCAGTTCTTC.

The chain has TRBV2 and TRBJ2-1; unclear D gene. The CDR3 loop spans 12 amino acids. Between the trimmed V and J ends, which lost 2 bases and 10 bases, there was a span of 9 bases. Germline V gene sequence: CDR1 SNHLY, CDR2 FYNNEI. The CDR3 DNA sequence: TGTGCCAGCAGTGAACATAACATAGAGCAGTTCTTC. Protein product: CASSEHNIEQFF.

To note about this clone: At the DNA level, this CDR3 is encoded by other sequences in the same sample as well. The CDR3: CASSLEGGNSNQPQHF. CDR3 DNA: TGCGCCAGCAGCTTGGAGGGGGGGAATAGCAATCAGCCCCAGCATTTT. V is TRBV5-1 and J is TRBJ1-5; D might be TRBD1 (6 bases). The CDR3 consists of 16 residues. Deletions cut 0 bases from V and 0 bases from J, with 10 bases between. In germline, CDR1 is SGHRS, CDR2 YFSETQ.

V gene TRBV19 combines with J gene TRBJ1-2; D is uncertain. CDR1 LNHDA and CDR2 SQIVND come from the germline V gene (reference sequence). The CDR3 runs to 12 residues. V was clipped by 6 bases and J by 8 bases, with 13 bases between them. The CDR3 DNA reads as TGTGCCAGTAGGACCCGGGAAGAGGGCTACACCTTC. It specifies CASRTREEGYTF.

The gene calls are TRBV5-6 and TRBJ2-7; 9 bases agree with TRBD1. Losses at the gene ends were 4 bases for V and 4 bases for J; bases not matched to a gene: 6. The germline V gene encodes CDR1 SGHDT and CDR2 YYEEEE. The CDR3 runs to 14 residues. Here the CDR3 reads CASSLGDRAYEQYF. CDR3 DNA: TGTGCCAGCAGCCTCGGGGACAGGGCGTACGAGCAGTACTTC.

The chain employs TRBV19 and TRBJ1-1; D not certain. Germline V gene lookup returns CDR1 LNHDA and CDR2 SQIVND (reference sequence). The CDR3 totals 13 residues. Trimming shortened V by 4 bases and J by 1 base, and 7 bases separated the two germline ends. CDR3 DNA sequence: TGTGCCAGTAGTACGACACGGAACACTGAAGCTTTCTTT. This encodes CASSTTRNTEAFF.